The clone carrying this TCR beta chain appeared many times. This sample was included in a study of HIV-infected patients and healthy controls. Whole blood was used without fractionation, so all unsorted peripheral T cells were included. The J segment lost 1 base and the V segment lost 4 bases, leaving 6 bases of the junction unmatched. The CDR3 has 15 residues. CDR1 SGHRS and CDR2 YFSETQ come from the germline V gene. cDNA was made from around 0.45 ug RNA using alpha and beta constant primers. Alpha and beta chain libraries were made separately by chain-specific third strand synthesis with multiplexing indices. A single record per CDR3 protein comes from TCRdb applying MiXCR to the 5' RACE reads. This sample has roughly 11,000 distinct CDR3 sequences, with under 6.5% found just once.

This clonotype originated in an adult in good health. This rearrangement joins TRBV5-1 to TRBJ1-1; 8 bases align to TRBD1. Specimen: blood. CDR3 loop: CASSPRTGRNTEAFF. In nucleotides, the CDR3 is TGCGCCAGCAGCCCCCGGACAGGGAGGAACACTGAAGCTTTCTTT.